Presented here are 11 T cell receptor beta chains from one specimen sequenced in a study of OX40 agonist ivuxolimab in advanced cancers. Profiling relied on immunoSEQ multiplex PCR, and the TCRdb table lists in-frame clones only, not all of them. The repertoire holds about 55,000 clones, approximately 80% seen once, with roughly 4% in the top ten. The sequenced sample was CD4+ or CD8+ T cells sorted from blood, obtained in a trial of the OX40 agonist ivuxolimab. All receptors come from an adult with an advanced solid tumor such as melanoma, head and neck, liver or kidney cancer.

The J gene is TRBJ1-5, the V gene TRBV6-5; the D gene is possibly TRBD1 (5 bases). The V end was cut by 8 bases, the J end by 3 bases, with 14 bases between. Germline loops: CDR1 MNHEY, CDR2 SVGAGI. This CDR3 contains 14 residues. This CDR3 is CASRLPGDNQPQHF. The CDR3 DNA follows: TGTGCCAGCCGCTTGCCGGGGGACAATCAGCCCCAGCATTTT.

The rearrangement joins TRBV16 to TRBJ1-5; D gene ambiguous. Per germline, CDR1 KGHSY and CDR2 FQNENV. V was shortened by 1 base and J by 8 bases, with 15 bases between the two germline ends. The CDR3 has 15 amino acids. The CDR3, as DNA: TGTGCCAGCAGCCAATATGGACGACTCACAGAGCCCCAGCATTTT. This gives the protein CASSQYGRLTEPQHF.

The chain's CDR3 is CASPPVIGGKYNEQFF. In DNA, the CDR3 is TGTGCCAGCCCCCCGGTTATAGGAGGGAAGTACAATGAGCAGTTCTTC. The genes are TRBV28 and TRBJ2-1; possible D gene TRBD2, 6 bases. The CDR3 is made up of 16 amino acids. CDR1 and CDR2 from the germline V gene are MDHEN and SYDVKM. Trimming took off 8 bases at V and 4 bases at J, with 21 bases between the two ends.

The CDR3 region has the DNA TGCGCCAGCAGCGTAACCTCGGACGGCCCCCTCTACAATGAGCAGTTCTTC. It encodes CASSVTSDGPLYNEQFF. The chain couples TRBV5-1 to TRBJ2-1, with no clear D. This CDR3 contains 17 residues. The V gene lost 4 bases and the J gene lost 3 bases, with 20 bases spanning the gap. Per germline, CDR1 SGHRS and CDR2 YFSETQ.

The chain has TRBV5-6 and TRBJ2-7; possible D gene TRBD2, 6 bases. The V end lost 1 base, the J end lost 5 bases, and 16 bases lay between the germline ends. The CDR3 loop spans 15 amino acids. CDR1 is SGHDT and CDR2 is YYEEEE in the germline V gene. This chain's CDR3 is CASSLSWDFQHEQYF. The CDR3 DNA reads as TGTGCCAGCAGCTTGTCGTGGGACTTTCAACACGAGCAGTACTTC.

The chain has TRBV5-4 and TRBJ2-1; D is possibly TRBD1 (5 bases). Germline V gene data show CDR1 as SGHNT and CDR2 as YYREEE (reference sequence). The CDR3 loop spans 14 amino acids. Deletions cut 3 bases from V and 6 bases from J, with 13 bases between. CDR3 region: CASSSQGKANEQFF. The DNA for the CDR3 is TGTGCCAGCAGCTCCCAGGGTAAGGCCAATGAGCAGTTCTTC.

This clone was observed a few times. V gene TRBV4-2 combines with J gene TRBJ2-7; 12 bases align to TRBD2. The germline V gene has CDR1 LGHNA and CDR2 YNFKEQ. This CDR3 contains 15 residues. V was clipped by 2 bases and J by 4 bases; unmatched bases: 3. For the CDR3, the DNA is TGTGCCAGCAGCCAACGACTAGCGGGAGAATACGAGCAGTACTTC. This sequence encodes CASSQRLAGEYEQYF.

The CDR3 bases are TGTGCCAGCAGCTTACAGCTCAACACCATATATTTT. The encoded protein is CASSLQLNTIYF. The V and J genes are TRBV11-2 and TRBJ1-3; D is ambiguous. V gave up 2 bases and J gave up 7 bases, with 6 bases separating them. The CDR3 totals 12 residues. Germline CDR1 is SGHAT and CDR2 is FQNNGV.

The chain employs TRBV21-1 and TRBJ2-7; the table's D gene call, TRBD1, was not cross checked with the DNA. TRBV21-1 represents a pseudogene. This CDR3 region has 14 residues. CDR3 sequence reads: CASSKGTGSYEQYF. The CDR3 nucleotides are TGTGCCAGCAGCAAAGGGACAGGGTCCTACGAGCAGTACTTC.

The chain combines TRBV19 with TRBJ2-1; D call uncertain. Germline V gives CDR1 LNHDA, CDR2 SQIVND (reference sequence). Trimming shortened V by 1 base and J by 6 bases, and 10 bases separated the two germline ends. This CDR3 is built from 14 residues. The CDR3 reads CASSIGADANEQFF. CDR3 coding DNA: TGTGCCAGTAGTATAGGGGCAGACGCCAATGAGCAGTTCTTC.

V gene TRBV9 combines with J gene TRBJ2-3; D is undetermined. Per the germline V gene, CDR1 is SGDLS and CDR2 is YYNGEE. The CDR3 loop spans 16 amino acids. Trimming removed 0 bases from V and 0 bases from J, with 11 bases in between. The CDR3 here is CASSVAASPSTDTQYF. DNA of the CDR3: TGTGCCAGCAGCGTAGCGGCTTCCCCTAGCACAGATACGCAGTATTTT.